This TCR beta chain is drawn from a study of cytomegalovirus exposure and HLA in healthy donors. Concerning this clone itself: What it binds is not known.

Study results and limitations: According to the study, around 150 TCR beta chains were cytomegalovirus-associated.

The ends were cut back, 5 bases at V and 0 bases at J, with 5 bases in the middle. CDR1 SGHTA and CDR2 FQGTGA come from the germline V gene. This CDR3 is 13 amino acids long. Assay: immunoSEQ multiplex PCR; the TCRdb copy retains only in-frame clones and omits some. This table holds 60,000 to 85,000 clones, 94% found once. The material sequenced was PBMCs. This TCR was sampled from a man younger than 35 in good health and CMV-seropositive. The chain recombines TRBV7-3 with TRBJ2-1, with D unclear. The CDR3: CASSRSSYNEQFF. The CDR3 coding sequence is TGTGCCAGCAGCCGGAGCTCCTACAATGAGCAGTTCTTC.